This TCR beta chain was retrieved from a study of regulatory T cells in long-lasting Graves disease. J gave up 5 bases and V 5 bases, and 11 bases lay outside the gene matches. The CDR3 covers 15 residues. Arm-PCR of CDR3 regions and iRepertoire HTBI primers were the basis on which TCR beta libraries were built. TCRdb redid the calling of the multiplex PCR reads with MiXCR, one entry per CDR3 protein. The table lists 350,000 to 450,000 distinct CDR3 sequences, under 25% of them singletons. This clonotype has a count of ten or more. This sample's time point: persistent/refractory GD, antithyroid drugs over 5 years with positive TRAb. Extracted PBMC RNA gave rise to the TCR library.

This receptor was obtained from a female donor with Graves disease. The chain is built from TRBV12-3 or TRBV12-4 and TRBJ2-5; 7 nucleotides agree with TRBD2. This sample comprised peripheral blood mononuclear cells (PBMCs), obtained when the disease was refractory, from a patient treated with antithyroid drugs. CDR3 DNA sequence: TGTGCCAGCAGTCCCTCGGGGGTCGGGGGGGAGACCCAGTACTTC. Its translation is CASSPSGVGGETQYF.